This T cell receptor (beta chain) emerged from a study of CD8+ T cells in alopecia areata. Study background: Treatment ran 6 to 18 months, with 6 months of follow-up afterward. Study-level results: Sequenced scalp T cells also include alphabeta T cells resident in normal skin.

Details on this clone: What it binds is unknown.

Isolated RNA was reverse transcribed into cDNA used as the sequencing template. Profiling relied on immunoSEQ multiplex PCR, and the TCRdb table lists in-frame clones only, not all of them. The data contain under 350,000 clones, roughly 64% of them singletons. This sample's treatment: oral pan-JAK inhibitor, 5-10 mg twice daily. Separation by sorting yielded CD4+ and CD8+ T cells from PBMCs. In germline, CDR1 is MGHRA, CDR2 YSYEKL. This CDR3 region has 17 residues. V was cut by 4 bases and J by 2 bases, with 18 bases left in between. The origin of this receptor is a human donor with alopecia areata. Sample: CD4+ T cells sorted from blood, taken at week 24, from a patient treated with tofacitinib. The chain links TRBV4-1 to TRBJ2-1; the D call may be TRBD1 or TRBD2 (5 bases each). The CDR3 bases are TGCGCCAGCAGCCCACCATACCGAGGGGCACCCTACAATGAGCAGTTCTTC. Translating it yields CASSPPYRGAPYNEQFF.